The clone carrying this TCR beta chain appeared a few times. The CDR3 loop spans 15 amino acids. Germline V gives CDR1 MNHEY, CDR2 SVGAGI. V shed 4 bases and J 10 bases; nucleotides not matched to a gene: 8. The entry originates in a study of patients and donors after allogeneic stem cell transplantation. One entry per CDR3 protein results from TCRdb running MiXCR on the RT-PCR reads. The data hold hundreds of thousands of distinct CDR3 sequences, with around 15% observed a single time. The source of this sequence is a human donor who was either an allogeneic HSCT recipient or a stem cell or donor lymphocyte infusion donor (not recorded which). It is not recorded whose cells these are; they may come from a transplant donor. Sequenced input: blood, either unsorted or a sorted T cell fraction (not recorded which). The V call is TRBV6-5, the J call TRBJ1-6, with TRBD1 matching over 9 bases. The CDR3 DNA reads TGTGCCAGCAGTTCCCCCGGGACAGGGAGGTCACCCCTCCACTTT. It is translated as CASSSPGTGRSPLHF.